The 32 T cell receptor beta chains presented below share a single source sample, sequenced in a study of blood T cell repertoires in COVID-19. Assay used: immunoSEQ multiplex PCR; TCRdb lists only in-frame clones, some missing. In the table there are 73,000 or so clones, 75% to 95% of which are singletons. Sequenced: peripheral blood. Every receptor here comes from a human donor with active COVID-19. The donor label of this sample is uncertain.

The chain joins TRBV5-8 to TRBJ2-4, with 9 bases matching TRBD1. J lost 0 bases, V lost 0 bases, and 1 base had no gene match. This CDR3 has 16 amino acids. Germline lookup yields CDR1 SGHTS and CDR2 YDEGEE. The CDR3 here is CASSLGQGGAKNIQYF. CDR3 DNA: TGTGCCAGCAGCTTGGGACAGGGGGGAGCCAAAAACATTCAGTACTTC.

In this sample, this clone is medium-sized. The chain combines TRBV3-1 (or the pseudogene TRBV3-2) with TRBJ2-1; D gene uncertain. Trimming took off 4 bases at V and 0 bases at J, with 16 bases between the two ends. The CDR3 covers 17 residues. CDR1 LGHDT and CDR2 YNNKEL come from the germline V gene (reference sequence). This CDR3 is CASSLHGASSSYNEQFF. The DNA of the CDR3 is TGTGCCAGCAGCCTACATGGAGCTTCCAGCTCCTACAATGAGCAGTTCTTC.

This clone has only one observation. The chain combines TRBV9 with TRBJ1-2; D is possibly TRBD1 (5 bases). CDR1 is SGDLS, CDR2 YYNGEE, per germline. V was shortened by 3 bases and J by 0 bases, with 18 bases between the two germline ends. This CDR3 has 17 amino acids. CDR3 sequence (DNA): TGTGCCAGCAGCGGATGGGGCAGGGCTAAAGCTAACTATGGCTACACCTTC. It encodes CASSGWGRAKANYGYTF.

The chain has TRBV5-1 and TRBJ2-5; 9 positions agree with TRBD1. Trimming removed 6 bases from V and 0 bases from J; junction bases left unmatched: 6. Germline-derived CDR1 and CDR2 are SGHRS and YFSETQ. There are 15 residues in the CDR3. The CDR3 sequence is CASTSGTGHQETQYF. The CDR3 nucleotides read TGCGCCAGCACCTCGGGGACAGGGCACCAAGAGACCCAGTACTTC.

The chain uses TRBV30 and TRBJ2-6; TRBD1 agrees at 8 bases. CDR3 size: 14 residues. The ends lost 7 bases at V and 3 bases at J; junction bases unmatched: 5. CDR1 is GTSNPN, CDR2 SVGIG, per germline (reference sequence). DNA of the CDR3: TGTGCCTTGGACAGGGCCAATGGGGCCAACGTCCTGACTTTC. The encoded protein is CALDRANGANVLTF. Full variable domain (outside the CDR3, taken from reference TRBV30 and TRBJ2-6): SQTIHQWPATLVQPVGSPLSLECTVEGTSNPNLYWYRQAAGRGLQLLFYSVGIGQISSEVPQNLSASRPQDRQFILSSKKLLLSDSGFYLCALDRANGANVLTFGAGSRLTVL.

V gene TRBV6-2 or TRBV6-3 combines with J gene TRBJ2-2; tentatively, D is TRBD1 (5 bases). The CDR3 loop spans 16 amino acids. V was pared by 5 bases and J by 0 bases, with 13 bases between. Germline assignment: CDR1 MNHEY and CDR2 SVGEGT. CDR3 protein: CASSASGKANTGELFF. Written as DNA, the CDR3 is TGTGCCAGCAGTGCGTCAGGGAAAGCGAACACCGGGGAGCTGTTTTTT.

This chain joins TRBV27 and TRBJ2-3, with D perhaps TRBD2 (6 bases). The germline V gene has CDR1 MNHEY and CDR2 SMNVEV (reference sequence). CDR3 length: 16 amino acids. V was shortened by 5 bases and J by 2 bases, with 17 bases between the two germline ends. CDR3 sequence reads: CASSGGPGTYTDTQYF. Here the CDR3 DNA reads TGTGCCAGCAGTGGAGGCCCTGGGACTTACACAGATACGCAGTATTTT.

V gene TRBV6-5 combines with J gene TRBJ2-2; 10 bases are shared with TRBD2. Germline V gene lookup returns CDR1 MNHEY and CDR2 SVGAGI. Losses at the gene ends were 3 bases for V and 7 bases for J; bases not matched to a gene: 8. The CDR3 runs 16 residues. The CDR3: CASSYTLAGVLGELFF. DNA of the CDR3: TGTGCCAGCAGTTATACCCTAGCGGGAGTCCTCGGGGAGCTGTTTTTT.

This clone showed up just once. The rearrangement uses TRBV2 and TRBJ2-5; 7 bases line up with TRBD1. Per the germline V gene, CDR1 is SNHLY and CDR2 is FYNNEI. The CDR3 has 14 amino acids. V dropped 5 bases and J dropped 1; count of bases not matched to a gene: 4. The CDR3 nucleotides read TGTGCCAGCAGTCCGGACAGGAGCCAAGAGACCCAGTACTTC. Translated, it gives CASSPDRSQETQYF.

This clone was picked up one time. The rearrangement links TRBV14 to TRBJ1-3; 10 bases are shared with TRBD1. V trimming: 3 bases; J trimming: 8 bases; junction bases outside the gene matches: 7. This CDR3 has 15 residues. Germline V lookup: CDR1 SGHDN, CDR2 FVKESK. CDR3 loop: CASSQTGQGMHTIYF. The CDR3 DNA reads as TGTGCCAGCAGCCAGACGGGACAGGGGATGCACACCATATATTTT.

The CDR3 sequence is CASSVRTSSSYEQYF. CDR3 nucleotide sequence: TGCGCCAGCAGCGTTCGGACTAGTTCTTCCTACGAGCAGTACTTC. The rearrangement joins TRBV4-3 to TRBJ2-7; 7 positions agree with TRBD2. CDR3 size: 15 residues. J was trimmed by 1 base and V by 5 bases; bases with no gene match: 8. CDR1 is LGHNA, CDR2 YSLEER, per germline.

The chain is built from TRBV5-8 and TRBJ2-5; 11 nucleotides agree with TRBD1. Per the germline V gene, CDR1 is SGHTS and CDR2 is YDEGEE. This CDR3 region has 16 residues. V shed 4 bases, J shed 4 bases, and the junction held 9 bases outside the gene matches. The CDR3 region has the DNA TGTGCCAGCAGCCGTGCAATGGACAGGGGGCGAGAGACCCAGTACTTC. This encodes CASSRAMDRGRETQYF.

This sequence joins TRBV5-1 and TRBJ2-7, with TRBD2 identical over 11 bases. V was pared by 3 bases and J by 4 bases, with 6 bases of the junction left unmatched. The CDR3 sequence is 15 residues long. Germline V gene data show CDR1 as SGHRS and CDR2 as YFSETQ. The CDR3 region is CASSWLAGGPYEQYF. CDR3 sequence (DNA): TGCGCCAGCAGCTGGTTAGCGGGAGGGCCATACGAGCAGTACTTC.

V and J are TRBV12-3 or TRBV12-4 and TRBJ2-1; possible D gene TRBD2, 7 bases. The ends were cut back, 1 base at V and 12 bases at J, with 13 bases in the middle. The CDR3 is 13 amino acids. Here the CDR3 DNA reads TGTGCCAGCAGTTTAGTGGTGGGGGGGCGGCAGTTCTTC. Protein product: CASSLVVGGRQFF.

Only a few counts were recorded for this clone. The CDR3 is CASSRADTQYF. The DNA of the CDR3 is TGTGCCAGCAGCCGTGCAGATACGCAGTATTTT. This chain joins TRBV7-3 and TRBJ2-3, with D unresolved. V was clipped by 5 bases and J by 4 bases, with 4 bases between them. CDR1 and CDR2 from the germline V gene are SGHTA and FQGTGA. The CDR3 is 11 amino acids.

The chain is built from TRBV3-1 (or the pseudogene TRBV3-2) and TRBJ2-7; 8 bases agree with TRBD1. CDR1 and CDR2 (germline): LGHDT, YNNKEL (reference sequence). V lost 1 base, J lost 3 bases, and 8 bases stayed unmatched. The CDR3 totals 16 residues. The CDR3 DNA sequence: TGTGCCAGCAGCCAAGCCGGGACAGGAGGAATCTACGAGCAGTACTTC. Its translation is CASSQAGTGGIYEQYF.

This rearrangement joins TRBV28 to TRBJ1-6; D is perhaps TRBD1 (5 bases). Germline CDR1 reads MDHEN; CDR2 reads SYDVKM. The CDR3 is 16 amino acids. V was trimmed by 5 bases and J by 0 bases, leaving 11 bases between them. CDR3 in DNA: TGTGCCAGCAGTGGGGGGACTTCCTCCTATAATTCACCCCTCCACTTT. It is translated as CASSGGTSSYNSPLHF.

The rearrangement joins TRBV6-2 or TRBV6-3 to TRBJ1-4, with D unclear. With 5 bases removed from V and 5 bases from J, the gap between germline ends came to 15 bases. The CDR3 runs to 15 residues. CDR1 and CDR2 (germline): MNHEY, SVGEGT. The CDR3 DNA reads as TGTGCCAGCAGTACCGGGAGGCTCTGGAATGAAAAACTGTTTTTT. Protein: CASSTGRLWNEKLFF.

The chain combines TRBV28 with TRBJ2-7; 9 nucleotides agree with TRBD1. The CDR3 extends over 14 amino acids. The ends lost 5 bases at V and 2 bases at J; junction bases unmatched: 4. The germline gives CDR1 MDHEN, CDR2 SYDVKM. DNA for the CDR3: TGTGCCAGCAGTGCGACAGGGGGGACCTACGAGCAGTACTTC. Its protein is CASSATGGTYEQYF.

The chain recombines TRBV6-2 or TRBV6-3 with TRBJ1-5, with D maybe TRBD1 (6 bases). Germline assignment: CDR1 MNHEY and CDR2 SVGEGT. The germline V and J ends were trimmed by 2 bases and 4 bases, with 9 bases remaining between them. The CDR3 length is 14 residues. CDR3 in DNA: TGTGCCAGCAGTTACGGGGGCGTGAATCAGCCCCAGCATTTT. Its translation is CASSYGGVNQPQHF.

CDR3 coding DNA: TGTGCCAGCAGCTTAATCAAGAGCTCCTACAATGAGCAGTTCTTC. Protein sequence: CASSLIKSSYNEQFF. This chain links TRBV7-2 with TRBJ2-1; D gene uncertain. Germline CDR1 and CDR2: SGHTA and FQGNSA. This CDR3 contains 15 residues. Trimming stripped 2 bases from V and 0 bases from J, with 8 bases between.

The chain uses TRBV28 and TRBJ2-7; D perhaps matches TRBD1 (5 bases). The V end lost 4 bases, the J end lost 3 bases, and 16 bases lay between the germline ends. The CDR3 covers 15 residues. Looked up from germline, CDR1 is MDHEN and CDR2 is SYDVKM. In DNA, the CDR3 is TGTGCCAGCAGTTCTTCAGGGTTAGGCCACTACGAGCAGTACTTC. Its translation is CASSSSGLGHYEQYF.

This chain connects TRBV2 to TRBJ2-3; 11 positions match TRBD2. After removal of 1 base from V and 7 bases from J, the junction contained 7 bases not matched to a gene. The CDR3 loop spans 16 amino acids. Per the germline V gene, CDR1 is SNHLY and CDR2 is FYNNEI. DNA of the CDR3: TGTGCCAGCAGTGAAGGAATGTTAGCGGGAGGGCATACGCAGTATTTT. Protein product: CASSEGMLAGGHTQYF. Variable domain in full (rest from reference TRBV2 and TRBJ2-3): EPEVTQTPSHQVTQMGQEVILRCVPISNHLYFYWYRQILGQKVEFLVSFYNNEISEKSEIFDDQFSVERPDGSNFTLKIRSTKLEDSAMYFCASSEGMLAGGHTQYFGPGTRLTVL.

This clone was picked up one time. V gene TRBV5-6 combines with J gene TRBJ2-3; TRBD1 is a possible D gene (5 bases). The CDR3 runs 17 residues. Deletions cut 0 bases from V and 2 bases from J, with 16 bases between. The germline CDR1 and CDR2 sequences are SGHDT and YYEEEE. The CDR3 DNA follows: TGTGCCAGCAGCTTGGCAGTTCCGGACATCTTCACAGATACGCAGTATTTT. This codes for CASSLAVPDIFTDTQYF.

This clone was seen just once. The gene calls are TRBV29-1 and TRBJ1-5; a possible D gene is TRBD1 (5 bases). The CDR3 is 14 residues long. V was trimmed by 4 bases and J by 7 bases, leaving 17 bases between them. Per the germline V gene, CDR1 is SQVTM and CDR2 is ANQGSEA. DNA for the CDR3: TGCAGCGTTGGCGAGGGAGGGAGGGGACAGCCCCAGCATTTT. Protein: CSVGEGGRGQPQHF.

DNA of the CDR3: TGTGCCTGGAGTGTGGGGACCGCGGGACAGCCCCAGCATTTT. Amino acids: CAWSVGTAGQPQHF. The chain has TRBV30 and TRBJ1-5; possibly TRBD1 for D (5 bases). Germline-derived CDR1 and CDR2 are GTSNPN and SVGIG (reference sequence). The CDR3 length is 14 residues. The V gene lost 0 bases and the J gene lost 7 bases, with 13 bases spanning the gap.

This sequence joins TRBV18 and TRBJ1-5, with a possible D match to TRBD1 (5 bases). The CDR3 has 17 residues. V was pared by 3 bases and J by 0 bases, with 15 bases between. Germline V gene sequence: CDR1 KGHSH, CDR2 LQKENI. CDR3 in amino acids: CASSPSSGFGSNQPQHF. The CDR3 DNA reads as TGTGCCAGCTCACCCTCTTCAGGGTTTGGTAGCAATCAGCCCCAGCATTTT.

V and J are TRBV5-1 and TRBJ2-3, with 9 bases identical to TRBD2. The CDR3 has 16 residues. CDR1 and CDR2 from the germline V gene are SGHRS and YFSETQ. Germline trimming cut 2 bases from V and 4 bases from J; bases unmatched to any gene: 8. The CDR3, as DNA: TGCGCCAGCAGCTTTGCCGCTAGCGGGATCTCAGATACGCAGTATTTT. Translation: CASSFAASGISDTQYF.

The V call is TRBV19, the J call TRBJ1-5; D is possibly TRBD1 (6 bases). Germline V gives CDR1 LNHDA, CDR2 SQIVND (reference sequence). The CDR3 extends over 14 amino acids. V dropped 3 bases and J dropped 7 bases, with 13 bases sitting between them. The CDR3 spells CASSIGTGRQPQHF. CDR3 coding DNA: TGTGCCAGTAGTATCGGTACAGGGCGGCAGCCCCAGCATTTT.

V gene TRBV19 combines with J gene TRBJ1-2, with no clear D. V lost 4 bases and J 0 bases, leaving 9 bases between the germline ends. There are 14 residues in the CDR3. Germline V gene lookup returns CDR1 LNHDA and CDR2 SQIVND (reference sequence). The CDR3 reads CASSRARANYGYTF. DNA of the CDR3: TGTGCCAGTAGTAGGGCGAGAGCTAACTATGGCTACACCTTC. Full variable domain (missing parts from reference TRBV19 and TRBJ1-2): DGGITQSPKYLFRKEGQNVTLSCEQNLNHDAMYWYRQDPGQGLRLIYYSQIVNDFQKGDIAEGYSVSREKKESFPLTVTSAQKNPTAFYLCASSRARANYGYTFGSGTRLTVV.

In DNA form, the CDR3 reads TGTGCCAGCAGTGAGCGTAGATCCAATGAGCAGTTCTTC. Its translation: CASSERRSNEQFF. The chain combines TRBV6-2 or TRBV6-3 with TRBJ2-1; no firm D call. Deletions cut 5 bases from V and 6 bases from J, with 11 bases between. This CDR3 has 13 residues. Germline loops: CDR1 MNHEY, CDR2 SVGEGT.

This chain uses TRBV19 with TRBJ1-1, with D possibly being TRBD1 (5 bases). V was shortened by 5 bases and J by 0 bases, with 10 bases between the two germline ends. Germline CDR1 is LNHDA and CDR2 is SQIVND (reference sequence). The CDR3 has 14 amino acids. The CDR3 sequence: CASSPQGMNTEAFF. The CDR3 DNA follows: TGTGCCAGTAGTCCGCAGGGAATGAACACTGAAGCTTTCTTT.